These 4 T cell receptor beta chains share one sample of origin, sequenced in a study of CD8 T cell repertoires and HIV-1 epitope variants. Measured with immunoSEQ multiplex PCR; TCRdb has only the in-frame clones, and not every one. The table lists tens of thousands of clones, over 70% of them singletons. The sample consisted of uncultured baseline CD8+ T cells from peripheral blood mononuclear cells (PBMCs). The receptors shown here come from a male donor with HIV.

The V gene is TRBV5-1, the J gene TRBJ1-5; D is perhaps TRBD1 (5 bases). Trimming removed 4 bases at V and 3 bases at J, with 11 bases between. This CDR3 has 14 residues. Germline-derived CDR1 and CDR2 are SGHRS and YFSETQ. The CDR3 region has the DNA TGCGCCAGCAGCGTAGGGGACTACAATCAGCCCCAGCATTTT. This encodes CASSVGDYNQPQHF.

The rearrangement joins TRBV28 to TRBJ2-2; maybe TRBD1 (6 bases). Trimming pared 5 bases from V and 5 bases from J, leaving 18 bases between. CDR1 and CDR2 (germline): MDHEN, SYDVKM. The CDR3 is made up of 16 amino acids. CDR3 nucleotide sequence: TGTGCCAGCAGTCGACCACAGGGTAGTGGGACCGGGGAGCTGTTTTTT. Protein sequence: CASSRPQGSGTGELFF.

The rearrangement uses TRBV28 and TRBJ1-2; TRBD1 aligns across 8 bases. The germline V gene has CDR1 MDHEN and CDR2 SYDVKM. V was pared by 6 bases and J by 5 bases, with 8 bases of the junction left unmatched. The CDR3 covers 14 residues. CDR3 coding DNA: TGTGCCAGCAGCCGAGACAGGGGAGGGTATGGCTACACCTTC. This codes for CASSRDRGGYGYTF.

The chain employs TRBV15 and TRBJ1-2; D possibly corresponds to TRBD1 (6 bases). The germline V gene encodes CDR1 LNHNV and CDR2 YYDKDF (reference sequence). Trimming took off 0 bases at V and 7 bases at J, with 12 bases between the two ends. This CDR3 contains 14 residues. The CDR3 region is CATSRDAQGSGYTF. The CDR3 coding sequence is TGTGCCACCAGCAGAGATGCGCAGGGGTCTGGCTACACCTTC.